Listed below are T cell receptor beta chains from one sample, sequenced in a study of CD8 T cells in Susac syndrome. TCRdb recomputed calls from the immunoSEQ multiplex PCR reads with MiXCR, one row per CDR3 protein. The data contain 150,000 to 200,000 distinct CDR3 sequences, approximately 93% of them singletons. The source material was CD4+ T cells from PBMCs. Receptors originate from a human donor with multiple sclerosis. Both conserved end residues are part of each CDR3.

v_gene	j_gene	CDR3aa
TRBV28	TRBJ2-5	CASSPPGTGGPETQYF
TRBV10-3	TRBJ2-3	CAISEGGDTDTQYF
TRBV5-1	TRBJ2-7	CASSLAGGRAAEQYF
TRBV27	TRBJ2-2	CASSFRTPGELFF
TRBV2	TRBJ1-1	CASAIRLMNTEAFF
TRBV27	TRBJ2-2	CASSLYRGANTGELFF
TRBV12-3/TRBV12-4	TRBJ1-1	CASTFQANTEAFF
TRBV12-3/TRBV12-4	TRBJ1-1	CASSFRGFGGVNTEAFF
TRBV20-1	TRBJ1-1	CSAPAGYTEAFF
TRBV28	TRBJ2-5	CASTSPFGQGVTQYF
TRBV15	TRBJ2-1	CATSRERGSSYNEQFF
TRBV7-8	TRBJ2-3	CASSLEGGPRGTQYF
TRBV20-1	TRBJ1-5	CSASTGNQPQHF
TRBV7-3	TRBJ2-7	CASSPRGGSTYEQYF
TRBV5-1	TRBJ1-4	CASSQWTGANEKLFF
TRBV28	TRBJ2-7	CASSMSSSYEQYF
TRBV18	TRBJ2-3	CASSPPGLAGGGGDTQYF
TRBV20-1	TRBJ1-2	CSAPGQGAYGYTF
TRBV5-6	TRBJ2-2	CASSLQGRETTGELFF